One sample yielded the 26 T cell receptor delta chains listed below, sequenced in a study of human gamma delta and Vdelta1 T cells. TCRdb re-called the PCR reads with CATT. This sample has about 6,500 delta-chain clones, with almost 40% found just once. No antigen has been assigned to these receptors. Specimen: Vdelta1 gamma-delta T cells from blood grown in culture (DOT cells). All receptors come from a human donor in good health.

The rearrangement joins TRDV1 to TRDJ1, with D hard to call. Deletions cut 4 bases from V and 0 bases from J, with 12 bases between. The CDR3 runs 15 residues. The germline CDR1 and CDR2 sequences are TSWWSYY and QGS. CDR3 bases: TGTGCTCTTGGGGCGTTCCCGGTATACACCGATAAACTCATCTTT. Translated, it gives CALGAFPVYTDKLIF.

This clone was recorded a few times. The genes are TRDV1 and TRDJ1, with TRDD3 matching 10 bases. The trim removed 4 bases at V and 0 bases at J, leaving 11 bases unmatched. The germline V gene encodes CDR1 TSWWSYY and CDR2 QGS. The CDR3 runs to 18 residues. CDR3 in DNA: TGTGCTCTTGGGGTAACGCGGGTACTGGGGGATTACACCGATAAACTCATCTTT. It encodes CALGVTRVLGDYTDKLIF.

The chain joins TRDV1 to TRDJ1; 9 bases agree with TRDD3. Germline V gene sequence: CDR1 TSWWSYY, CDR2 QGS. Trimming removed 2 bases from V and 0 bases from J; junction bases left unmatched: 13. The CDR3 is made up of 19 amino acids. Here the CDR3 reads CALGEVDTGGGRYTDKLIF. In nucleotides, the CDR3 is TGTGCTCTTGGGGAAGTCGATACTGGGGGAGGAAGGTACACCGATAAACTCATCTTT.

The rearrangement links TRDV1 to TRDJ1; 11 positions match TRDD3. CDR3 length: 26 amino acids. The V segment lost 2 bases and the J segment 2 bases; nucleotides outside the gene matches: 34. CDR1 is TSWWSYY, CDR2 QGS, per germline. CDR3 sequence (DNA): TGTGCTCTTGGGGAATCCAGCTTCCTACTTCGAGGCTTTACTGGGGGATATTCCTCGCTAACCGATAAACTCATCTTT. As protein: CALGESSFLLRGFTGGYSSLTDKLIF.

This rearrangement joins TRDV1 to TRDJ1; no definite D call. Trimming removed 4 bases at V and 4 bases at J, with 40 bases between. Per the germline V gene, CDR1 is TSWWSYY and CDR2 is QGS. The CDR3 is made up of 23 amino acids. For the CDR3, the DNA is TGTGCTCTTGGGGGTCGGGCCCGAGGCTACCGACACGAGGGTCTACACCACGGCGATAAACTCATCTTT. Translated: CALGGRARGYRHEGLHHGDKLIF.

Details on this clone: This may stem from a read error, because a much larger clone lies one nucleotide away. The chain employs TRDV1 and TRDJ1; 9 bases align to TRDD2. V shed 4 bases, J shed 7 bases, and the junction held 40 bases outside the gene matches. CDR3 size: 25 residues. The germline V gene encodes CDR1 TSWWSYY and CDR2 QGS. CDR3 DNA sequence: TGTGCTCTTGGGGGCCACGGCCCTTCCCTTCCTACCCCTACTGGGGAATACGCAGAGTGGCTTAAACTCATCTTT. It encodes CALGGHGPSLPTPTGEYAEWLKLIF.

The gene calls are TRDV1 and TRDJ1, with 8 bases matching TRDD3. With 4 bases clipped from V and 1 base from J, the junction kept 20 bases outside the gene matches. This CDR3 contains 20 residues. The germline CDR1 and CDR2 sequences are TSWWSYY and QGS. The CDR3 is CALGVSSLGDPRPFTDKLIF. The CDR3 DNA follows: TGTGCTCTTGGGGTTTCTTCTCTGGGGGACCCTCGCCCGTTCACCGATAAACTCATCTTT.

The chain has TRDV1 and TRDJ1, with 12 nucleotides matching TRDD3. Trimming cost V 0 bases and J 4 bases; bases outside gene matches: 15. CDR3 length: 20 residues. Looked up from germline, CDR1 is TSWWSYY and CDR2 is QGS. The CDR3, as DNA: TGTGCTCTTGGGGAACTCTCCGGATGGAACTGGGGGATACCTCACGATAAACTCATCTTT. Its translation is CALGELSGWNWGIPHDKLIF.

The chain couples TRDV1 to TRDJ1; 7 bases are shared with TRDD3. There are 23 residues in the CDR3. The germline gives CDR1 TSWWSYY, CDR2 QGS. V dropped 1 base and J dropped 3; count of bases not matched to a gene: 29. This CDR3 is CALGEHNVSNIMFGGGSSDKLIF. The CDR3 bases are TGTGCTCTTGGGGAACATAATGTTTCCAACATAATGTTTGGGGGGGGATCTTCCGATAAACTCATCTTT.

J is TRDJ1 and V is TRDV1; D remains ambiguous. This CDR3 spans 19 amino acids. Germline loops: CDR1 TSWWSYY, CDR2 QGS. Trimming stripped 0 bases from V and 0 bases from J, with 20 bases between. Here the CDR3 reads CALGELRPYLLWYTDKLIF. The DNA of the CDR3 is TGTGCTCTTGGGGAACTTCGCCCCTATCTACTTTGGTACACCGATAAACTCATCTTT.

This clone was seen just once. The rearrangement joins TRAV29/DV5 to TRDJ1; 9 nucleotides align to TRDD3. Germline CDR1 NSMFDY, CDR2 ISSIKDK. V lost 4 bases to trimming and J lost 0 bases; unmatched junction nucleotides: 19. The CDR3 is made up of 19 amino acids. In DNA form, the CDR3 reads TGTGCAGCATGGACCCAATCGTCCCTTCTGGGGGATCACACCGATAAACTCATCTTT. This sequence encodes CAAWTQSSLLGDHTDKLIF.

On this clone: A read error may be the cause here, since a much bigger clone is one base away. This sample includes further DNA sequences coding for the same CDR3. The genes are TRDV1 and TRDJ1; D is perhaps TRDD2 or TRDD3 (5 bases each). With 4 bases removed from V and 4 bases from J, the gap between germline ends came to 22 bases. The CDR3 length is 17 residues. Germline CDR1 is TSWWSYY and CDR2 is QGS. The CDR3 DNA follows: TGTGCTCTTGGGGCACACCTACGCTTACTGGACAGCGATAAACTCATCTTT. Its protein is CALGAHLRLLDSDKLIF.

This clone is labeled as medium-sized. This chain links TRDV1 with TRDJ1, with 8 bases lining up with TRDD3. V lost 3 bases, J lost 8 bases, and 20 bases stayed unmatched. Germline V gene data show CDR1 as TSWWSYY and CDR2 as QGS. CDR3 length: 18 residues. The CDR3 DNA reads as TGTGCTCTTGGGGACGTCGATGACTGGGGGTCCTCCAAGATAAAACTCATCTTT. This gives the protein CALGDVDDWGSSKIKLIF.

The table lists this clone with a few counts. The chain couples TRDV1 to TRDJ1; 9 bases are a match to TRDD3. CDR3 length: 21 residues. Germline CDR1 reads TSWWSYY; CDR2 reads QGS. Losses at the gene ends were 2 bases for V and 0 bases for J; bases not matched to a gene: 19. The CDR3 loop reads CALGECWAPGGLRGYTDKLIF. CDR3 bases: TGTGCTCTTGGGGAATGCTGGGCCCCTGGGGGATTGAGGGGGTACACCGATAAACTCATCTTT.

Of note for this clone: It is likely a read error: a sequence one base away is far more abundant. Other DNA variants within this sample encode the same CDR3. The V gene is TRDV1, the J gene TRDJ1; TRDD3 might be the D (7 bases). The germline V and J ends were trimmed by 2 bases and 4 bases, with 26 bases remaining between them. There are 19 residues in the CDR3. CDR1 TSWWSYY and CDR2 QGS come from the germline V gene. DNA of the CDR3: TGTGCTCTTGGGGAAAAGTCCTACTGGGGATCTCACCCAGTCGATAAACTCATCTTT. Translation: CALGEKSYWGSHPVDKLIF.

This clone ranks as medium-sized. The chain is built from TRDV1 and TRDJ1; D may be TRDD2 (5 bases). The CDR3 consists of 18 residues. Trimming shortened V by 3 bases and J by 0 bases, and 20 bases separated the two germline ends. CDR1 and CDR2 (germline): TSWWSYY, QGS. The CDR3 is CALGDPTGRLAYTDKLIF. The CDR3 DNA reads as TGTGCTCTTGGGGACCCTACAGGGCGTTTGGCGTACACCGATAAACTCATCTTT.

The table lists this clone with a few counts. The chain has TRDV1 and TRDJ1; 10 nucleotides align to TRDD3. V lost 2 bases and J lost 0; bases outside the gene matches: 18. The germline CDR1 and CDR2 sequences are TSWWSYY and QGS. The length of the CDR3 is 21 residues. The CDR3 protein is CALGEGWGIPPRRLNTDKLIF. For the CDR3, the DNA is TGTGCTCTTGGGGAAGGTTGGGGGATACCACCAAGACGACTTAACACCGATAAACTCATCTTT.

This chain uses TRDV1 with TRDJ1; TRDD3 matches 12 bases. The V and J ends lost 3 bases and 0 bases, in that order; junction bases with no gene match: 17. Germline V gene data show CDR1 as TSWWSYY and CDR2 as QGS. This CDR3 contains 21 residues. The chain's CDR3 is CALGEPNAGGYEAPYTDKLIF. The CDR3 bases are TGTGCTCTTGGGGAGCCCAATGCTGGGGGATACGAAGCGCCGTACACCGATAAACTCATCTTT.

The chain has TRDV1 and TRDJ1; weak D call: TRDD2 (5 bases). Germline-derived CDR1 and CDR2 are TSWWSYY and QGS. Trimming pared 3 bases from V and 0 bases from J, leaving 17 bases between. There are 17 residues in the CDR3. CDR3 sequence: CALGDAYFGKYTDKLIF. Written as DNA, the CDR3 is TGTGCTCTTGGGGATGCCTACTTTGGGAAGTACACCGATAAACTCATCTTT.

The V and J genes are TRDV1 and TRDJ1; TRDD3 matches at 12 bases. Germline loops: CDR1 TSWWSYY, CDR2 QGS. This CDR3 contains 20 residues. Trimming at V came to 0 bases and at J to 7 bases, leaving 18 bases not matched to a gene. The CDR3 reads CALGELGSTNELGDTGKLIF. CDR3 nucleotides: TGTGCTCTTGGGGAACTAGGATCTACTAACGAGCTGGGGGATACGGGTAAACTCATCTTT.

In regard to this clone: This same CDR3 is encoded by further DNA sequences in the sample. The chain combines TRDV1 with TRDJ1, with 9 bases that match TRDD3. CDR1 TSWWSYY and CDR2 QGS come from the germline V gene. J gave up 4 bases and V 4 bases, and 19 bases lay outside the gene matches. The CDR3 sequence is 19 residues long. CDR3 nucleotide sequence: TGTGCTCTTGGGGTCCTGAGGGGACCCTTACTGGGGGAACACGATAAACTCATCTTT. Its translation is CALGVLRGPLLGEHDKLIF.

Within the sample, this clone is medium-sized (0.01 to 0.1%). The genes are TRDV1 and TRDJ1; 8 bases align to TRDD2. Trimming took 0 bases from V and 8 from J; bases not matched to a gene: 14. The V gene's germline CDR1 is TSWWSYY and CDR2 QGS. This CDR3 has 17 residues. CDR3 DNA: TGTGCTCTTGGGGAACTCGGGCCCGCTTCCTACGTACCCAAACTCATCTTT. Its protein product is CALGELGPASYVPKLIF.

This clone is medium-sized (0.01 to 0.1%) within its sample. The chain is built from TRDV1 and TRDJ1, with 9 bases aligning to TRDD3. This CDR3 is 23 amino acids long. Germline V gene sequence: CDR1 TSWWSYY, CDR2 QGS. V lost 0 bases, J lost 0 bases, and 23 bases stayed unmatched. CDR3 bases: TGTGCTCTTGGGGAACTAGGGCCTAATCTGGTCAGACACTGGGGGACGTACACCGATAAACTCATCTTT. This translates into CALGELGPNLVRHWGTYTDKLIF.

A remark on this clone: Given a much more abundant clone one base away, this may be a read error. The chain joins TRDV1 to TRDJ1; D not resolved. V dropped 5 bases and J dropped 11 bases, with 24 bases sitting between them. CDR3 length: 15 residues. Looked up from germline, CDR1 is TSWWSYY and CDR2 is QGS. The CDR3 protein is CALGPHLLSSQGLIF. CDR3 in DNA: TGTGCTCTTGGGCCCCATCTCCTCTCCTCCCAGGGCCTCATCTTT.

The V call is TRDV1, the J call TRDJ1, with D hard to call. The CDR3 runs to 18 residues. The V gene's germline CDR1 is TSWWSYY and CDR2 QGS. The ends were cut back, 3 bases at V and 2 bases at J, with 22 bases in the middle. The CDR3 region is CALGEPARESLLTDKLIF. The CDR3 DNA follows: TGTGCTCTTGGGGAGCCCGCCAGGGAGTCCTTGCTTACCGATAAACTCATCTTT.

This clone was counted between two and nine times. This rearrangement joins TRDV1 to TRDJ1; D perhaps matches TRDD2 (6 bases). The germline V gene encodes CDR1 TSWWSYY and CDR2 QGS. V was pared by 2 bases and J by 0 bases, with 31 bases between. The CDR3 is 22 residues long. The CDR3 nucleotides read TGTGCTCTTGGGGAATATCCTACTACGCCGTCCTACCATAATCCACACACCGATAAACTCATCTTT. Translated: CALGEYPTTPSYHNPHTDKLIF.